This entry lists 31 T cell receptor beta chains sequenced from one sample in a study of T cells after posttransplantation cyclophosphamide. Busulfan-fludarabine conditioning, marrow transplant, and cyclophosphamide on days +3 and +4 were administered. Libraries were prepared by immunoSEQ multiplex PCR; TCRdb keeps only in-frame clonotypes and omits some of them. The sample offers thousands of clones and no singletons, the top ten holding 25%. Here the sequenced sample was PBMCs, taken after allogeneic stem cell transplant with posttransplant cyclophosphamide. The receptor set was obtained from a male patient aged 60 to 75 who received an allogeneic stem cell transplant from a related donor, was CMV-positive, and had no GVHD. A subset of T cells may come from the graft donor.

CDR3: CASSELDGGFSYNSPLHF. The DNA of the CDR3 is TGTGCCAGCAGTGAATTGGACGGAGGGTTCTCCTATAATTCACCCCTCCACTTT. The rearrangement links TRBV25-1 to TRBJ1-6; D not certain. From germline, CDR1 is MGHDK and CDR2 SYGVNS. This CDR3 region has 18 residues. V was shortened by 1 base and J by 0 bases, with 13 bases between the two germline ends.

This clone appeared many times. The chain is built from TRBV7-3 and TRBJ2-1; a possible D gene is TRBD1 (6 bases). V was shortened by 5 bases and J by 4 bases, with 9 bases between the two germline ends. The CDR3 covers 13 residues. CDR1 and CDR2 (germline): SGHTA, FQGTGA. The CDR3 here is CASSVDRYNEQFF. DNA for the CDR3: TGTGCCAGCAGCGTGGACAGATACAATGAGCAGTTCTTC.

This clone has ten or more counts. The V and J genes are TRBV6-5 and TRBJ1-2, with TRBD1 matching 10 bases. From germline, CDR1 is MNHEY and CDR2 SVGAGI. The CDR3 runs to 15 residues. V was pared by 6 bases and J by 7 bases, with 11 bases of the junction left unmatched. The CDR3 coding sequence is TGTGCCAGCAGGGGACCCGGGACAGGGGTCTCTGGCTACACCTTC. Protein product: CASRGPGTGVSGYTF.

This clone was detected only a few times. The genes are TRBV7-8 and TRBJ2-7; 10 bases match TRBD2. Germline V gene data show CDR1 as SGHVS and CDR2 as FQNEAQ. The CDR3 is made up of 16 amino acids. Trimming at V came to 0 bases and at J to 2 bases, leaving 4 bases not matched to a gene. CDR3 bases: TGTGCCAGCAGCTTAGCGCTAGCGGGGGTCCCCTACGAGCAGTACTTC. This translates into CASSLALAGVPYEQYF.

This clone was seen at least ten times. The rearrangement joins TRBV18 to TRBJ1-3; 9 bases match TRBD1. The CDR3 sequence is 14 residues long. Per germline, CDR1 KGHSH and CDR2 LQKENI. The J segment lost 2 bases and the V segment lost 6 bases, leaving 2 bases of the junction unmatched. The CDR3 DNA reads TGTGCCAGCTCCCGGGACAGGGCTGGAAACACCATATATTTT. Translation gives CASSRDRAGNTIYF.

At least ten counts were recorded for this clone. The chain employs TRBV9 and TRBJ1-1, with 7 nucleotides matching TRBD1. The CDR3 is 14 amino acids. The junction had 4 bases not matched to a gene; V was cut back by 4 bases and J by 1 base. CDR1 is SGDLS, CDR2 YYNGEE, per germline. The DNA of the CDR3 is TGTGCCAGCAGCACAGGGGTGGGGAACACTGAAGCTTTCTTT. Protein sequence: CASSTGVGNTEAFF.

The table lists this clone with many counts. CDR3 in amino acids: CAISVGVDTEAFF. Written as DNA, the CDR3 is TGTGCCATCAGTGTAGGGGTCGACACTGAAGCTTTCTTT. V gene TRBV10-3 combines with J gene TRBJ1-1; perhaps TRBD1 as D (5 bases). The germline gives CDR1 ENHRY, CDR2 SYGVKD. V was clipped by 4 bases and J by 3 bases, with 9 bases between them. This CDR3 is built from 13 residues.

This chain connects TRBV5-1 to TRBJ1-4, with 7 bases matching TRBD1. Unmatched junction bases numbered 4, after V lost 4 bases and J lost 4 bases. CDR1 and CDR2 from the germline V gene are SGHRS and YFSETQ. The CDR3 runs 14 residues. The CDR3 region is CASSRQGHNEKLFF. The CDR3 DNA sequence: TGCGCCAGCAGCCGACAGGGTCATAATGAAAAACTGTTTTTT.

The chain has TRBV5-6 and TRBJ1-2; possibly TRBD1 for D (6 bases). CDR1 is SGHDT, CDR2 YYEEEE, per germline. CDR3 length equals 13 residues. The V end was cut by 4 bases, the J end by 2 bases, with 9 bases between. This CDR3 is CASSLDSNYGYTF. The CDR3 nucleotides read TGTGCCAGCAGCCTGGACAGCAACTATGGCTACACCTTC.

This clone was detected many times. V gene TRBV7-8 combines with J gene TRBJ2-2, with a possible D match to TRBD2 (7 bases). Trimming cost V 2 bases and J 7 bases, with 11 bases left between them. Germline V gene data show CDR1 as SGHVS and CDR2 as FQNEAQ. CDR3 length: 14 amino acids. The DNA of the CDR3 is TGTGCCAGCAGCTTAAGGGGGGGCGGCGGGGAGCTGTTTTTT. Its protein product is CASSLRGGGGELFF.

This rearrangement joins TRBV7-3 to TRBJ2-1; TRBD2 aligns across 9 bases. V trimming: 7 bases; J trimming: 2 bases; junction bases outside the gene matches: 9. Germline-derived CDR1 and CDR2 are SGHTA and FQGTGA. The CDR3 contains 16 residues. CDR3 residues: CASTDGLAGPYNEQFF. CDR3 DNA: TGTGCCAGCACCGACGGCCTAGCGGGACCCTACAATGAGCAGTTCTTC.

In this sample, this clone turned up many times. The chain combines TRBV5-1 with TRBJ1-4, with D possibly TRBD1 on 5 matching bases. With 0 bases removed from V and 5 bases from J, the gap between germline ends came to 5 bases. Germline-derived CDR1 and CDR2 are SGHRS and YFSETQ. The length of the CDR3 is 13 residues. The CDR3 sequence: CASSLEGNEKLFF. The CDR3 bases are TGCGCCAGCAGCTTGGAGGGGAATGAAAAACTGTTTTTT.

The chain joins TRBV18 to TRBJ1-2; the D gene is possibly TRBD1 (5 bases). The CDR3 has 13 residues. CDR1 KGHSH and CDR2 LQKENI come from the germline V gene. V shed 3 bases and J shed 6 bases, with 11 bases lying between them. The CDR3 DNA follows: TGTGCCAGCTCACCTGTTGCGGGGGATGGCTACACCTTC. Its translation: CASSPVAGDGYTF.

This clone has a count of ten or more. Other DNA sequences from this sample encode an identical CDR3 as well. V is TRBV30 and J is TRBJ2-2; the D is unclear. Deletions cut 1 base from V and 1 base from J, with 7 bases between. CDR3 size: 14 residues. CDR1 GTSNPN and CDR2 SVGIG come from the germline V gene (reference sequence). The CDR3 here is CAWSARGNTGELFF. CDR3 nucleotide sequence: TGTGCCTGGAGTGCGAGAGGGAACACCGGGGAGCTGTTTTTT. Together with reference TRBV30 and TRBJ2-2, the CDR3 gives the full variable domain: SQTIHQWPATLVQPVGSPLSLECTVEGTSNPNLYWYRQAAGRGLQLLFYSVGIGQISSEVPQNLSASRPQDRQFILSSKKLLLSDSGFYLCAWSARGNTGELFFGEGSRLTVL.

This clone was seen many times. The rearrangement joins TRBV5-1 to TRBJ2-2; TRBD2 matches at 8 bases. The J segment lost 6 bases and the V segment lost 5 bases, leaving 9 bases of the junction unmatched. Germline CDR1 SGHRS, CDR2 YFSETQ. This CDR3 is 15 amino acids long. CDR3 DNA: TGCGCCAGCAGTTTACTAGCGGCGCAGGCCGGGGAGCTGTTTTTT. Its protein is CASSLLAAQAGELFF.

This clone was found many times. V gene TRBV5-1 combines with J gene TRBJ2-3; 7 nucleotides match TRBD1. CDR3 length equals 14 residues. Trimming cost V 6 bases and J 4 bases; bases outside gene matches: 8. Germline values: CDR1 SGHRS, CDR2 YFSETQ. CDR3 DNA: TGCGCCAGCAAGCTACAGGGGCCCCCAGATACGCAGTATTTT. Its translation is CASKLQGPPDTQYF. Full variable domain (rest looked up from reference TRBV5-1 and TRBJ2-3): KAGVTQTPRYLIKTRGQQVTLSCSPISGHRSVSWYQQTPGQGLQFLFEYFSETQRNKGNFPGRFSGRQFSNSRSEMNVSTLELGDSALYLCASKLQGPPDTQYFGPGTRLTVL.

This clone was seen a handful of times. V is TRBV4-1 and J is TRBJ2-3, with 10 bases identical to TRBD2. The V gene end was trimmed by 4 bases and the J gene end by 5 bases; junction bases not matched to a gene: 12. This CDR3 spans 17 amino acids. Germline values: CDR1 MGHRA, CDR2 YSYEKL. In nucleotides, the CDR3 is TGCGCCAGCAGCCGGGCCACCAGCGGGGGGGCCGGAGATACGCAGTATTTT. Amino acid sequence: CASSRATSGGAGDTQYF.

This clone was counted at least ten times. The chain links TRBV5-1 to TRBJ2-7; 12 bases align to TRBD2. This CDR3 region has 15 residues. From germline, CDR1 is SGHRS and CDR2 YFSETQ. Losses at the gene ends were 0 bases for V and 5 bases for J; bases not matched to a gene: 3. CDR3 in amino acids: CASSLGLAGDHEQYF. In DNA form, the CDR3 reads TGCGCCAGCAGCTTGGGACTAGCGGGGGACCACGAGCAGTACTTC. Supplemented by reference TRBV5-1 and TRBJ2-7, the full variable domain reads KAGVTQTPRYLIKTRGQQVTLSCSPISGHRSVSWYQQTPGQGLQFLFEYFSETQRNKGNFPGRFSGRQFSNSRSEMNVSTLELGDSALYLCASSLGLAGDHEQYFGPGTRLTVT.

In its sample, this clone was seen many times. CDR3: CASSTDSRTEAFF. The DNA of the CDR3 is TGTGCCAGCAGTACGGACAGTCGCACTGAAGCTTTCTTT. The chain carries TRBV11-2 and TRBJ1-1, with D maybe TRBD1 (6 bases). The CDR3 covers 13 residues. Deletions cut 6 bases from V and 4 bases from J, with 12 bases between. CDR1 is SGHAT, CDR2 FQNNGV, per germline.

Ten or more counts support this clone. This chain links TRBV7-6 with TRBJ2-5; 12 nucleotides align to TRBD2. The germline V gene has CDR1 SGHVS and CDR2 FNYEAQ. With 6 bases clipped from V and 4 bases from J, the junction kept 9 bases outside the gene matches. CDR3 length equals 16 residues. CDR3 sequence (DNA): TGTGCCAGCAGAGCTAACAGACTAGCGGGGGCAGAGACCCAGTACTTC. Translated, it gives CASRANRLAGAETQYF.

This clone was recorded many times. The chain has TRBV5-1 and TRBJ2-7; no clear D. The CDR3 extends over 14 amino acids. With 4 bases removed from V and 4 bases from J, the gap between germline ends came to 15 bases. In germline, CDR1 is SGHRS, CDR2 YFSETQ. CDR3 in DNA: TGCGCCAGCAGCCCGGAGCTCCTCTTGTACGAGCAGTACTTC. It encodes CASSPELLLYEQYF.

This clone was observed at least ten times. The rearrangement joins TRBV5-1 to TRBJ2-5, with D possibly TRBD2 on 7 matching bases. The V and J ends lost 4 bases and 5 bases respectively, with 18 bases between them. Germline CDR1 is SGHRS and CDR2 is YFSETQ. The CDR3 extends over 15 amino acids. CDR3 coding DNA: TGCGCCAGCAGCACCACAGTCGGGGGGCTTGAGACCCAGTACTTC. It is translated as CASSTTVGGLETQYF.

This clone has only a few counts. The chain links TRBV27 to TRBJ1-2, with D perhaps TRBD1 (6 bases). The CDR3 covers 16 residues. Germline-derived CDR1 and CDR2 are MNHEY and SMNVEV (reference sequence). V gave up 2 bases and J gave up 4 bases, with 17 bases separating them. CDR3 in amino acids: CASSLNAGESPYGYTF. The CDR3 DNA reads TGTGCCAGCAGTTTAAACGCAGGGGAGTCTCCCTATGGCTACACCTTC.

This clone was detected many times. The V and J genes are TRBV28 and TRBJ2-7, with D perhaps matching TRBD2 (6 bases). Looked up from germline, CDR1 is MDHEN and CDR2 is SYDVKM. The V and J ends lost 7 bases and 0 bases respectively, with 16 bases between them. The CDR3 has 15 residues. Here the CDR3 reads CASTLTRGSSYEQYF. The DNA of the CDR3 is TGTGCCAGCACTCTAACACGGGGGAGCTCCTACGAGCAGTACTTC.

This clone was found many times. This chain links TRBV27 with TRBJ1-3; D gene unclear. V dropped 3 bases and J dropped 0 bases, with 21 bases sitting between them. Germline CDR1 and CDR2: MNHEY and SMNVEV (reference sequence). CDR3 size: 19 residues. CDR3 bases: TGTGCCAGCAGTTTTCATTCCCTTTCGTCGTGGAGCTCTGGAAACACCATATATTTT. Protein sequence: CASSFHSLSSWSSGNTIYF.

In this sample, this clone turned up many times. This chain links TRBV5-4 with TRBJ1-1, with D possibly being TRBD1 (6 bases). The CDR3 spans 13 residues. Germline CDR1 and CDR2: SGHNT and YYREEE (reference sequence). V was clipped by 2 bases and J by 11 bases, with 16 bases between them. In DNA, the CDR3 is TGTGCCAGCAGCTTCTTCGGGGGGGCGGGGGCTTTCTTT. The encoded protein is CASSFFGGAGAFF.

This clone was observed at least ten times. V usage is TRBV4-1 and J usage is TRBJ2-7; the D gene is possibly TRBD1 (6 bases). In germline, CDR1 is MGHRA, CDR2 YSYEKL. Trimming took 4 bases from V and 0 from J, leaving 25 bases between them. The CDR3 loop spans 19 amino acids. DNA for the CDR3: TGCGCCAGCAGCCTAGGGGTCTGGACAGCCAAGACCAACTCCTACGAGCAGTACTTC. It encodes CASSLGVWTAKTNSYEQYF.

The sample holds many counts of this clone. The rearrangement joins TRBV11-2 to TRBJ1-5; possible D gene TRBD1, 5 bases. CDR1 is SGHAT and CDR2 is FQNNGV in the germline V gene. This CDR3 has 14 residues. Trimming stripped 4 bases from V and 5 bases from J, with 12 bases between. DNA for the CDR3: TGTGCCAGCAGCTACTCGGGGGGTCATCAGCCCCAGCATTTT. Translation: CASSYSGGHQPQHF. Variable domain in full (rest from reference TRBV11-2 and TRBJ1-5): EAGVAQSPRYKIIEKRQSVAFWCNPISGHATLYWYQQILGQGPKLLIQFQNNGVVDDSQLPKDRFSAERLKGVDSTLKIQPAKLEDSAVYLCASSYSGGHQPQHFGDGTRLSIL.

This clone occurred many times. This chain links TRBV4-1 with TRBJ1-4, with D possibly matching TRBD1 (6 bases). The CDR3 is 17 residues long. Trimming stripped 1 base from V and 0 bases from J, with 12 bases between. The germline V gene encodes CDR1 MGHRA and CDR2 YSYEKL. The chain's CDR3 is CASSQVATGSTNEKLFF. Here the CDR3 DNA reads TGCGCCAGCAGCCAAGTGGCGACAGGATCAACTAATGAAAAACTGTTTTTT.

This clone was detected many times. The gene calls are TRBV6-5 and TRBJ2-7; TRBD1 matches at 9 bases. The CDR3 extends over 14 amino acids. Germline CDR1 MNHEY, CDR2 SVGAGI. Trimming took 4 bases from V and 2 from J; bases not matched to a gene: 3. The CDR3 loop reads CASSFGTGTYEQYF. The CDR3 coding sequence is TGTGCCAGCAGTTTTGGGACAGGGACCTACGAGCAGTACTTC.

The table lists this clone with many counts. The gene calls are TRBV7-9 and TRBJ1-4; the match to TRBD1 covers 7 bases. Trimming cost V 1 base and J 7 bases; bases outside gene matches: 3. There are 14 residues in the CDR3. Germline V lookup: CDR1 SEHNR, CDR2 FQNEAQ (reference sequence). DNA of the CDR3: TGTGCCAGCAGCTTAGGAACAGGGGCTGAAAAACTGTTTTTT. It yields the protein CASSLGTGAEKLFF. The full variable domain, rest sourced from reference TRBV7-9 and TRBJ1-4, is DTGVSQNPRHKITKRGQNVTFRCDPISEHNRLYWYRQTLGQGPEFLTYFQNEAQLEKSRLLSDRFSAERPKGSFSTLEIQRTEQGDSAMYLCASSLGTGAEKLFFGSGTQLSVL.